This T cell receptor beta chain appears in the sequencing data of a study of cytomegalovirus exposure and HLA in healthy donors. PCR amplification relied on 60 Vbeta primers (plus 13 Jbeta primers). Using immunoSEQ multiplex PCR, the repertoire was profiled, and TCRdb retains in-frame clones only, with some absent. The sample lists approximately 250,000 clones; 70% to 90% were seen once. In its sample, this clone was seen a few times. Deletions cut 1 base from V and 5 bases from J, with 11 bases between. CDR3 length equals 14 residues. Looked up from germline, CDR1 is SGHRS and CDR2 is YFSETQ. Sequences were obtained from PBMCs. This receptor was taken from a girl under 10 years old in good health and CMV-seronegative. The genes are TRBV5-1 and TRBJ2-3; tentative D call: TRBD2 (6 bases). DNA of the CDR3: TGCGCCAGCAGCTTGAACCAGCGGGTAGATACGCAGTATTTT. It codes for CASSLNQRVDTQYF.